These T cell receptor beta chains were read from a single sample in a study of T cell responses to AZD1222 COVID-19 vaccine. Using immunoSEQ multiplex PCR, the repertoire was profiled, and TCRdb retains in-frame clones only, with some absent. The sample holds 140,000 to 150,000 clones; roughly nine tenths are singletons and the top ten take roughly 1.7%. The material sequenced was peripheral blood, taken on day 0 of AZD1222 vaccination. The source is an adult in good health. The CDR3 runs from the conserved cysteine through the conserved F or W. D genes are given only for firm matches. Size is stated for part of the rows, as once, few or many counts, or as a class when the clone is expanded.

TRBV27	TRBJ1-2	.	13	.	CASSQAGRNGYTF	TGTGCCAGCAGTCAGGCGGGAAGGAATGGCTACACCTTC
TRBV6-1	TRBJ1-1	.	15	.	CASSELGSMNTEAFF	TGTGCCAGCAGTGAACTTGGGTCCATGAACACTGAAGCTTTCTTT
TRBV9	TRBJ1-5	.	17	.	CASSVVANPYSNQPQHF	TGTGCCAGCAGCGTAGTGGCTAACCCGTATAGCAATCAGCCCCAGCATTTT
TRBV29-1	TRBJ1-3	.	13	TRBD1	CSVQGGSGNTIYF	TGCAGCGTTCAAGGGGGCTCAGGAAACACCATATATTTT
TRBV28	TRBJ2-2	.	18	TRBD2	CASSLLGLAGSSEGELFF	TGTGCCAGCAGTTTATTGGGACTAGCGGGATCATCTGAAGGGGAGCTGTTTTTT
TRBV9	TRBJ2-3	.	16	TRBD2	CASSALRGRGTDTQYF	TGTGCCAGCAGCGCGCTCCGCGGGAGGGGCACAGATACGCAGTATTTT
TRBV9	TRBJ2-7	.	14	.	CASNYLGATDEQYF	TGTGCCAGCAACTATCTCGGGGCCACCGACGAGCAGTACTTC
TRBV4-1	TRBJ1-6	.	16	.	CASSHMEGGDNSPLHF	TGCGCCAGCAGCCATATGGAGGGGGGAGATAATTCACCCCTCCACTTT
TRBV19	TRBJ1-1	.	16	.	CASSNPGAGPNTEAFF	TGTGCCAGTAGTAACCCCGGGGCAGGCCCCAACACTGAAGCTTTCTTT
TRBV12-3/TRBV12-4	TRBJ1-1	.	13	.	CASSPEDGPEAFF	TGTGCCAGCAGTCCCGAGGACGGTCCTGAAGCTTTCTTT
TRBV6-5	TRBJ1-4	few	14	.	CASSRGWTNEKLFF	TGTGCCAGCAGTCGGGGGTGGACTAATGAAAAACTGTTTTTT
TRBV28	TRBJ1-5	few	13	.	CASQNRGNQPQHF	TGTGCCAGCCAAAACAGGGGCAATCAGCCCCAGCATTTT
TRBV9	TRBJ2-6	.	15	.	CASSVGGAGANVLTF	TGTGCCAGCAGCGTAGGAGGGGCTGGGGCCAACGTCCTGACTTTC
TRBV18	TRBJ1-1	.	16	TRBD1	CASSPLKAGGNTEAFF	TGTGCCAGCTCACCACTTAAAGCAGGGGGGAACACTGAAGCTTTCTTT
TRBV18	TRBJ2-7	.	14	TRBD1	CASCQQGGTYEQYF	TGTGCCAGCTGCCAACAGGGGGGAACCTACGAGCAGTACTTC
TRBV9	TRBJ2-1	.	16	TRBD1	CARSLRGGQGYNEQFF	TGTGCCCGCAGCCTAAGGGGGGGACAGGGGTACAATGAGCAGTTCTTC
TRBV9	TRBJ2-1	.	15	TRBD2	CASSVVGTSSNEQFF	TGTGCCAGCAGCGTAGTTGGGACTAGCAGCAATGAGCAGTTCTTC
TRBV29-1	TRBJ1-1	.	12	.	CSFRDGNTEAFF	TGCAGCTTCCGGGACGGGAACACTGAAGCTTTCTTT
TRBV6-5	TRBJ2-2	.	15	.	CASKVIAENTGELFF	TGTGCCAGCAAGGTGATAGCGGAAAACACCGGGGAGCTGTTTTTT
TRBV4-2	TRBJ2-4	once	19	TRBD2	CASSKELAGGVGAKNIQYF	TGTGCCAGCAGCAAGGAACTAGCGGGGGGCGTCGGGGCCAAAAACATTCAGTACTTC
TRBV7-9	TRBJ2-5	.	19	.	CASSLPRVLNRDIQETQYF	TGTGCCAGCAGCTTACCGCGAGTTTTGAACCGGGACATACAAGAGACCCAGTACTTC
TRBV14	TRBJ2-7	.	13	.	CASRGWGTDEQYF	TGTGCCAGCAGGGGGTGGGGGACCGACGAGCAGTACTTC
TRBV7-2	TRBJ1-2	few	15	.	CASTFDRQPFYGYTF	TGTGCCAGCACCTTCGACCGGCAGCCTTTCTATGGCTACACCTTC
TRBV27	TRBJ2-3	.	18	TRBD2	CASSSGLAGGPRADTQYF	TGTGCCAGCAGTTCAGGGCTAGCGGGAGGCCCCAGGGCAGATACGCAGTATTTT
TRBV4-2	TRBJ1-6	few	15	.	CASSPPVGAGSPLHF	TGTGCCAGCAGCCCCCCGGTTGGAGCAGGCTCACCCCTCCACTTT
TRBV11-3	TRBJ1-3	.	13	.	CASSQRSGNTIYF	TGTGCCAGCAGCCAACGAAGTGGAAACACCATATATTTT
TRBV7-9	TRBJ1-4	.	13	.	CASSFQPREKLFF	TGTGCCAGCAGCTTCCAGCCGCGGGAAAAACTGTTTTTT
TRBV6-4	TRBJ1-1	.	14	.	CASSDLAENTEAFF	TGTGCCAGCAGTGATTTGGCAGAGAACACTGAAGCTTTCTTT
TRBV2	TRBJ2-1	.	15	TRBD2	CASRATSGPYNEQFF	TGTGCCAGCAGGGCGACTAGCGGACCCTACAATGAGCAGTTCTTC
TRBV5-1	TRBJ2-5	.	15	.	CASSLASSSGETQYF	TGCGCCAGCAGCTTGGCTTCCTCTAGTGGAGAGACCCAGTACTTC
TRBV30	TRBJ1-2	.	12	.	CAWTGAYDGYTF	TGTGCCTGGACAGGGGCATACGATGGCTACACCTTC
TRBV18	TRBJ1-2	.	13	TRBD1	CASSGTANYGYTF	TGTGCCAGCTCTGGGACAGCGAACTATGGCTACACCTTC
TRBV28	TRBJ2-3	.	13	.	CASSLRELYTQYF	TGTGCCAGCAGTTTACGGGAGCTTTATACGCAGTATTTT
TRBV27	TRBJ2-5	.	14	.	CASSSTPGQETQYF	TGTGCCAGCAGCTCAACCCCGGGCCAAGAGACCCAGTACTTC
TRBV30	TRBJ2-2	.	15	.	CAWRNTALNTGELFF	TGTGCCTGGAGAAACACCGCCTTGAACACCGGGGAGCTGTTTTTT
TRBV5-4	TRBJ2-3	.	14	.	CASSLGLSTDTQYF	TGTGCCAGCAGCCTGGGGCTTTCCACAGATACGCAGTATTTT
TRBV5-1	TRBJ2-1	.	16	TRBD2	CASSSGALAGYNEQFF	TGCGCCAGCAGCTCTGGAGCGCTAGCGGGCTACAATGAGCAGTTCTTC
TRBV7-9	TRBJ1-3	.	16	TRBD1	CASSWGQPSSGNTIYF	TGTGCCAGCAGCTGGGGACAGCCTAGCTCTGGAAACACCATATATTTT
TRBV25-1	TRBJ2-2	once	14	TRBD2	CASSWGGNTGELFF	TGTGCCAGCAGTTGGGGGGGTAACACCGGGGAGCTGTTTTTT
TRBV27	TRBJ2-2	.	16	TRBD1	CASSLLGQGKTGELFF	TGTGCCAGCAGTTTACTGGGACAGGGTAAAACCGGGGAGCTGTTTTTT
TRBV5-1	TRBJ2-7	.	14	.	CASSLVGRAYEQYF	TGCGCCAGCAGCTTGGTTGGTAGAGCCTACGAGCAGTACTTC
TRBV30	TRBJ1-4	few	15	TRBD1	CAWSAWGTGPEKLFF	TGTGCCTGGTCAGCCTGGGGGACAGGGCCTGAAAAACTGTTTTTT